This T cell receptor (beta chain) was documented in a study of cytomegalovirus exposure and HLA in healthy donors (dated 2017 in TCRdb). Background for the entire study: An earlier analysis of some 550 of the donors reported roughly 300 Gb of sequence data and 100 million to 130 million unique TCR beta sequences from 150 million to 200 million T cells. Class I and class II HLA loci were covered by the typing at four-digit resolution. All discovery cohort repertoires had been generated on a single sequencing platform. A later analysis re-analyzed previously published TCR beta repertoires from roughly 600 donors and added high-resolution HLA genotyping to study TCR occurrence patterns. Among the approximately 420 genotyped donors, around 79% belonged to the genetic ancestry cluster associated with self-reported Caucasian donors. Among around 400 genotyped donors of the cohort, an average of roughly 230,000 unique TCR beta nucleotide sequences was sequenced per donor, of which 15% to 20% were non-productive. Genome-wide SNP genotypes for about 55% of the 666 donors were used in a later genetic analysis, which treated that subset as a discovery cohort. Rather than drawing on any new phenotypic data, the later analysis identified candidate immune exposures from TCR beta sequences and the way those sequences occurred across donors. The number of donors typed differed by locus, with about 620-630 for A, B, C, DRB1 and DQB1, approximately 500 for DQA1, approximately 570 for DPA1, and some 450 for DPB1. About 300 gigabases of sequencing data and tens of millions of unique TCR sequences were included in an early release covering about 600 HLA-typed donors. The study combined high-throughput TCR immunosequencing, statistical association of individual TCRs with disease status, and machine learning to predict cytomegalovirus infection status. Donor age, sex, ethnicity and CMV serostatus were compiled together with the repertoire data. A separate validation cohort of 90 to 150 different subjects was used in addition to the roughly 670-subject first cohort. In an earlier analysis of 587 of the donors, high-throughput TCR beta sequencing was used to judge whether each TCR beta V gene segment behaved as functional or pseudogenic. The aim of the study was to test whether cataloging public T cell receptors could identify signatures of past pathogen exposure. Roughly 5 DR-DQ haplotypes were handled as single units for association and clustering because linkage in the cohort was strong. The study profiled the T cell repertoires of approximately 700 subjects by immunosequencing and related them to cytomegalovirus serostatus.

About this clone: Its target antigen remains unknown. No base-level quality is on record; no much larger clone is a single base apart.

Broad study findings and their caveats: According to a later genetic analysis, donors in an Asian-associated ancestry cluster had fewer N-insertions in productive TCRs than the approximately 700-donor mean. Broadly in line with IMGT annotations, most TCR beta V segments showed up in productive rearrangements about 87% or about 30% of the time in an earlier analysis of around 550 of the donors. According to a later analysis, most CMV-associated TCR beta chains appeared to be HLA-restricted, and the HLA associations seemed to be driven largely by CMV exposure. For the cohort, immune exposure information was limited to CMV serostatus. According to a later analysis, TCR association rates differed among HLA loci, with DRB1 alleles showing the most associated TCRs and HLA-C alleles showing the fewest. Across donors, most TCR sequences were observed very rarely, whereas some public TCRs were present in many individuals. The 87-base-pair reads could not distinguish some IMGT-functional V segments, including TRBV6-2 and TRBV6-3, so those segments were excluded. Sequencing depth was assumed to be roughly uniform across donors in the presence/absence analyses, though that assumption may not hold. The study gave a list of 150 to 200 TCR beta chains associated with cytomegalovirus. A later analysis associated 16,951 TCR beta sequences with specific HLA alleles at a false discovery rate of 0.05. In a later genetic analysis, a missense DCLRE1C variant was associated with V-gene and J-gene trimming of TCR beta chains, and the association was replicated in an independent cohort. In vitro tests confirmed that three of the cytomegalovirus-associated TCR beta chains recognize cytomegalovirus antigens. In a later analysis, HLA-associated TCR beta chains were found to be more clonally expanded and to have lower generation probabilities than equally common non-associated chains. A further reported finding was that TCR beta sequences accurately predicted the HLA-A and HLA-B alleles for most subjects in the first cohort. The sequencing pipeline was judged likely to have produced a cluster of highly shared sequence variants as a technical artifact. In this cohort, only TCR beta chains were sequenced, and detectable features were limited by the absence of alpha or paired-chain data. A later analysis reported that several top co-occurrence clusters appeared linked to parvovirus B19, influenza, CMV and Epstein-Barr virus. Because HLA typing was unavailable for some donors at each locus, only the typed subset was used in association tests. Linkage disequilibrium might explain the correlated functional status among segregating V segments, but an unknown experimental factor could not be excluded. Cytomegalovirus status was reported to be diagnosed by the classifier with high specificity and sensitivity in both the original and validation cohorts. About 17 rarely observed V segments, including chromosome 9 orphons, were excluded from the earlier analysis of approximately 500 of the donors because counts were too low. According to the authors, the approach could potentially be generalized to other disease states and immunological phenotypes. Assigning TCR associations to individual alleles was difficult when HLA alleles, especially DR and DQ, strongly co-occurred.

The cohort was made up of about 610 healthy bone marrow donors. All cohort members were sampled while nominally healthy, although unrecorded immune exposures were likely present. The donor was CMV seropositive and belonged to the group of 250 to 300 seropositive cohort members. Every donor gave a peripheral blood sample, and the peripheral blood mononuclear cells from that sample were used for TCR beta sequencing. The Qiagen DNeasy Blood Extraction Kit was used to extract genomic DNA from the blood cell samples. V loses 4 bases, J loses 0 bases, and the germline ends lie 10 bases apart. CDR1 and CDR2, looked up from the germline V gene, are MDHEN and SYDVKM. From cysteine to phenylalanine, the CDR3 is 16 amino acids long. The only DNA kept is the CDR3, 48 bases in frame from the first base. Libraries were built with the immunoSEQ multiplex PCR assay. For the multiplex PCR, a mixture combining 60 forward primers for TCR Vbeta segments and 13 reverse primers for TCR Jbeta segments was used. Amplification of the CDR3 region of rearranged TCR beta genes was performed with a multiplex PCR assay on genomic DNA. On the Illumina HiSeq System, the amplified TCR beta libraries were sequenced as 87-base-pair reads. For the original study's pipeline: A later analysis tallied roughly 76 million unique TCR beta chains across the 610 or so repertoires, and about 10 million of those chains were shared by two or more donors. To remove PCR and sequencing errors, raw reads were error-corrected and collapsed into unique sequences using a nearest-neighbor algorithm that merged closely related sequences. CDR3 sequences were aligned to IMGT reference sequences to assign V, D and J gene segments. Each retained sequence needed at least a six-nucleotide match to both a V gene segment and a J gene segment. A rearrangement was called productive if the CDR3 had no stop codons and remained in frame with V and J, and every other rearrangement was called non-productive. Following IMGT convention, CDR3 was defined as the stretch from the second conserved V-encoded cysteine up to the conserved J-encoded phenylalanine. The earlier analysis of some 580 of the donors excluded any sequence lacking an unambiguous match to a single V gene segment. An earlier analysis of 450 to 650 of the donors called V segments functional above 56.7% productive rearrangements and segregating when the between-donor standard deviation exceeded 5%. To diagnose cytomegalovirus status from the catalog of TCR beta chain sequences, a statistical classification framework was built. A later analysis assigned V and J genes by comparing TCR nucleotide sequences with IMGT/GENE-DB human TR gene sequences. Using the TCRdist pipeline, a later analysis assigned CDR3 sequences along with most-parsimonious VDJ recombination scenarios. In a later analysis, each TCR beta chain was defined by its CDR3 amino acid sequence together with its V-gene family, and reads lacking a unique V-gene family were excluded. To address suspected cross-contamination and a sequencing artifact, a later analysis removed a few hundred highly shared, low-generation-probability nucleotide sequences. In a later analysis, a clonal expansion index was calculated for each public chain from normalized within-repertoire ranks of inferred template counts. In a later analysis, generation probabilities were computed with a VDJ recombination model fitted to out-of-frame rearrangements, and the resulting probabilities were checked against IGoR. In a later analysis, TCR-TCR, TCR-HLA and TCR-CMV co-occurrence was scored with hypergeometric tests, and a repertoire-size bias correction was applied to TCR pairs. False discovery rates were estimated in a later analysis by permuting HLA or CMV assignments 20 times. In a later analysis, co-occurring TCRs were grouped using DBSCAN, and TCRdist sequence similarity was added for clustering within HLA-allele-positive subsets. For co-occurrence clustering, repertoires with fewer than 30,000 or more than 120,000 public chains were excluded, along with a handful of repertoires with anomalous nucleotide sharing. Imported from immuneACCESS, the table was reduced by TCRdb to in-frame sequences with V and J called. These copies leave out some clones; in studies compared against another copy, an unresolved V gene accounts for under half, and the cause of the remainder is not known. V, J and clone size are those of that table, while D and trimming were read from the DNA. Counted in this sample were about 140,000 clones; about 80% of them appeared once. 2.4% of the sample lies in the top ten.

Sequenced: PBMCs. The chain is assembled from TRBV28 and TRBJ2-6; there is no confident call for the D gene. The sequence was obtained from a woman in her late teens or twenties in good health and CMV-seropositive. CDR3 sequence: CASSSPPGSGANVLTF. The DNA sequence follows: TGTGCCAGCAGTTCCCCCCCGGGCTCTGGGGCCAACGTCCTGACTTTC. Joined to the reference TRBV28 and TRBJ2-6 proteins, this CDR3 gives the full variable domain: DVKVTQSSRYLVKRTGEKVFLECVQDMDHENMFWYRQDPGLGLRLIYFSYDVKMKEKGDIPEGYSVSREKKERFSLILESASTNQTSMYLCASSSPPGSGANVLTFGAGSRLTVL.